What follows are 28 T cell receptor beta chains derived from one specimen sequenced in a study of T-cell memory formation after mild COVID-19. TCRdb called the 5' RACE reads again in MiXCR, with one record for every CDR3 protein. The table includes a few hundred thousand distinct CDR3 sequences, 20% to 25% detected once. The sample consisted of PBMCs or a T cell subset sorted from them (not recorded which). The receptors stem from an adult woman who had mild COVID-19 (a few samples of this study predate the infection). Cell type and time point are not known.

This clonotype was counted a few times. In nucleotides, the CDR3 is TGTGCCAGCAGTTTGGTGAGAGGTATCACTGAAGCTTTCTTT. Amino acids: CASSLVRGITEAFF. The V call is TRBV12-3 or TRBV12-4, the J call TRBJ1-1; D not resolved. The CDR3 runs 14 residues. V shed 3 bases and J shed 4 bases, with 12 bases lying between them.

V usage is TRBV7-2 and J usage is TRBJ2-3, with 8 nucleotides matching TRBD1. The germline CDR1 and CDR2 sequences are SGHTA and FQGNSA. Trimming at V came to 4 bases and at J to 2 bases, leaving 5 bases not matched to a gene. The CDR3 spans 15 residues. For the CDR3, the DNA is TGTGCCAGCAGCTCCGGACAGGGTGTCACAGATACGCAGTATTTT. Amino acid sequence: CASSSGQGVTDTQYF.

The V gene is TRBV9, the J gene TRBJ2-7, with D maybe TRBD2 (6 bases). The CDR3 extends over 13 amino acids. V gave up 6 bases and J gave up 2 bases, with 12 bases separating them. The germline gives CDR1 SGDLS, CDR2 YYNGEE. CDR3 in DNA: TGTGCCAGCAATTCTGGGGGGACCTACGAGCAGTACTTC. Its protein is CASNSGGTYEQYF.

V usage is TRBV15 and J usage is TRBJ1-2, with D unresolved. Per the germline V gene, CDR1 is LNHNV and CDR2 is YYDKDF (reference sequence). The CDR3 runs 14 residues. Between the trimmed V and J ends, which lost 0 bases and 4 bases, there was a span of 9 bases. CDR3 region: CATSRERTFYGYTF. As DNA, the CDR3 is TGTGCCACCAGCAGAGAAAGGACCTTCTATGGCTACACCTTC.

This clonotype was detected many times. CDR3 region: CASSTGQGQETQYF. The CDR3 DNA is TGCGCCAGCAGCACGGGACAGGGCCAAGAGACCCAGTACTTC. J is TRBJ2-5 and V is TRBV5-1; 9 bases line up with TRBD1. CDR1 and CDR2 (germline): SGHRS, YFSETQ. J lost 1 base, V lost 4 bases, and 2 bases had no gene match. CDR3 length: 14 residues.

This clonotype was recorded many times. This chain uses TRBV25-1 with TRBJ1-1; TRBD1 is a possible D gene (6 bases). The CDR3 sequence is 14 residues long. Per germline, CDR1 MGHDK and CDR2 SYGVNS. V was cut by 3 bases and J by 6 bases, with 14 bases left in between. Here the CDR3 reads CASSEWRDTAEAFF. In DNA form, the CDR3 reads TGTGCCAGCAGTGAGTGGCGGGACACCGCTGAAGCTTTCTTT.

The chain is built from TRBV11-2 and TRBJ2-1, with D perhaps TRBD1 or TRBD2 (5 bases each). This CDR3 has 14 amino acids. The germline V and J ends were trimmed by 4 bases and 3 bases, with 10 bases remaining between them. Germline V lookup: CDR1 SGHAT, CDR2 FQNNGV. The CDR3 spells CASSSGPVYNEQFF. CDR3 DNA sequence: TGTGCCAGCAGCTCGGGACCTGTCTACAATGAGCAGTTCTTC. Complete variable domain (other parts from reference TRBV11-2 and TRBJ2-1): EAGVAQSPRYKIIEKRQSVAFWCNPISGHATLYWYQQILGQGPKLLIQFQNNGVVDDSQLPKDRFSAERLKGVDSTLKIQPAKLEDSAVYLCASSSGPVYNEQFFGPGTRLTVL.

This clonotype has only a few counts. The genes are TRBV6-1 and TRBJ2-3; 7 bases are a match to TRBD1. Trimming took 2 bases from V and 2 from J; bases not matched to a gene: 7. In germline, CDR1 is MNHNS, CDR2 SASEGT. This CDR3 spans 16 amino acids. CDR3 coding DNA: TGTGCCAGCAGTGAAAGCGTGACAGGGCCCACAGATACGCAGTATTTT. This translates into CASSESVTGPTDTQYF.

The V call is TRBV16, the J call TRBJ1-1, with unresolved D. The CDR3 spans 15 residues. Trimming cost V 3 bases and J 1 base, with 12 bases left between them. Germline CDR1 is KGHSY and CDR2 is FQNENV. The CDR3 DNA follows: TGTGCCAGCAGCCACAGACACGCACGGAACACTGAAGCTTTCTTT. This sequence encodes CASSHRHARNTEAFF. The whole variable domain, remainder taken from reference TRBV16 and TRBJ1-1, is GEEVAQTPKHLVRGEGQKAKLYCAPIKGHSYVFWYQQVLKNEFKFLISFQNENVFDETGMPKERFSAKCLPNSPCSLEIQATKLEDSAVYFCASSHRHARNTEAFFGQGTRLTVV.

The gene calls are TRBV5-4 and TRBJ2-7; D gene uncertain. This CDR3 contains 15 residues. Germline V gene lookup returns CDR1 SGHNT and CDR2 YYREEE (reference sequence). Between the trimmed V and J ends, which lost 1 base and 3 bases, there was a span of 14 bases. In DNA form, the CDR3 reads TGTGCCAGCAGCTTGAGGCAGCCCCACTACTACGAGCAGTACTTC. Its protein product is CASSLRQPHYYEQYF.

V and J are TRBV5-4 and TRBJ2-7; 7 bases agree with TRBD2. In germline, CDR1 is SGHNT, CDR2 YYREEE (reference sequence). This CDR3 has 15 residues. With 4 bases clipped from V and 0 bases from J, the junction kept 7 bases outside the gene matches. In DNA form, the CDR3 reads TGTGCCAGCAGCGAAGTAGCGGGCCGCTCCTACGAGCAGTACTTC. This translates into CASSEVAGRSYEQYF. The full variable domain, in which reference TRBV5-4 and TRBJ2-7 provide the parts outside the CDR3, is ETGVTQSPTHLIKTRGQQVTLRCSSQSGHNTVSWYQQALGQGPQFIFQYYREEENGRGNFPPRFSGLQFPNYSSELNVNALELDDSALYLCASSEVAGRSYEQYFGPGTRLTVT.

This clonotype was picked up a small number of times. The chain employs TRBV25-1 and TRBJ1-4; D unresolved. Germline CDR1 and CDR2: MGHDK and SYGVNS. Trimming left V 4 bases short and J 6 bases short, with 12 bases between. There are 14 residues in the CDR3. CDR3 sequence reads: CASSATGGHEKLFF. The CDR3 nucleotides are TGTGCCAGCAGTGCGACGGGCGGGCATGAAAAACTGTTTTTT.

This clonotype was seen only a few times. The chain links TRBV23-1 to TRBJ2-1; 10 bases are shared with TRBD2. TRBV23-1 is an open reading frame, and its role is uncertain. V shed 0 bases and J 5 bases; nucleotides not matched to a gene: 7. This CDR3 is 17 amino acids long. The CDR3 coding sequence is TGCGCCAGCAGTCAATCGCTTCGGACTAGCGGTGACAATGAGCAGTTCTTC. Translating gives CASSQSLRTSGDNEQFF.

This clonotype was seen many times. The chain couples TRBV29-1 to TRBJ2-7, with 9 bases aligning to TRBD1. This CDR3 is 12 amino acids long. With 6 bases clipped from V and 6 bases from J, the junction kept 6 bases outside the gene matches. Germline V gene sequence: CDR1 SQVTM, CDR2 ANQGSEA. The CDR3, as DNA: TGCAGCGTCCGGGGACAGGGCGGCGAGCAGTACTTC. Translation: CSVRGQGGEQYF.

The DNA of the CDR3 is TGTGCTAGTGGTTTGGCGGGGGAAGGGACTGAAGCTTTCTTT. Protein: CASGLAGEGTEAFF. The chain is built from TRBV12-5 and TRBJ1-1; maybe TRBD1 (5 bases). From germline, CDR1 is LGHNT and CDR2 FRNRAP. V was pared by 1 base and J by 5 bases, with 11 bases between. The CDR3 spans 14 residues.

Only a few counts were recorded for this clonotype. The chain couples TRBV9 to TRBJ2-5, with 8 bases identical to TRBD2. There are 15 residues in the CDR3. Losses at the gene ends were 0 bases for V and 4 bases for J; bases not matched to a gene: 5. CDR1 is SGDLS, CDR2 YYNGEE, per germline. CDR3 in DNA: TGTGCCAGCAGCGTAGCCAGCGGGGGCCCAGAGACCCAGTACTTC. Protein product: CASSVASGGPETQYF.

This rearrangement joins TRBV12-3 or TRBV12-4 to TRBJ1-4; D is undetermined. This CDR3 region has 15 residues. V was shortened by 6 bases and J by 4 bases, with 15 bases between the two germline ends. Written as DNA, the CDR3 is TGTGCCAGCAGGGATTCCAGAGGGTTTAATGAAAAACTGTTTTTT. Translation: CASRDSRGFNEKLFF.

The chain carries TRBV5-1 and TRBJ2-7; 12 bases align to TRBD2. This CDR3 has 15 amino acids. J gave up 6 bases and V 10 bases, and 14 bases lay outside the gene matches. Per germline, CDR1 SGHRS and CDR2 YFSETQ. In DNA, the CDR3 is TGCGCCTCCGGGCCGACTAGCGGGAGACGAGGCGAGCAGTACTTC. Protein sequence: CASGPTSGRRGEQYF.

A few counts support this clonotype. V and J are TRBV6-2 or TRBV6-3 and TRBJ2-6; unclear D gene. Germline assignment: CDR1 MNHEY and CDR2 SVGEGT. Trimming stripped 4 bases from V and 4 bases from J, with 8 bases between. CDR3 length: 14 amino acids. The CDR3 DNA sequence: TGTGCCAGCAGTTTGTACATCGGGGCCAACGTCCTGACTTTC. Translated, it gives CASSLYIGANVLTF.

The rearrangement joins TRBV29-1 to TRBJ2-1; TRBD2 matches 10 bases. The CDR3 spans 13 residues. CDR1 is SQVTM, CDR2 ANQGSEA, per germline. Trimming cost V 6 bases and J 6 bases; bases outside gene matches: 5. CDR3 region: CSVRAGGLNEQFF. DNA for the CDR3: TGCAGCGTCCGAGCGGGGGGGCTCAATGAGCAGTTCTTC.

In its sample, this clonotype was seen a few times. The CDR3 loop reads CASSSNRASVQETQYF. The DNA of the CDR3 is TGTGCCAGCAGCTCTAATCGGGCGAGCGTGCAAGAGACCCAGTACTTC. This rearrangement joins TRBV7-9 to TRBJ2-5; no firm D call. Germline CDR1 is SEHNR and CDR2 is FQNEAQ (reference sequence). Trimming cost V 4 bases and J 2 bases, with 17 bases left between them. The length of the CDR3 is 16 residues.

This clonotype has just a few counts. This chain connects TRBV12-3 or TRBV12-4 to TRBJ1-6; possibly TRBD1 for D (5 bases). The V and J ends lost 8 bases and 7 bases respectively, with 21 bases between them. The CDR3 runs to 16 residues. For the CDR3, the DNA is TGTGCCAGCGCATCGCGCCGAGGGCAGGGAAATTCACCCCTCCACTTT. Encoded protein: CASASRRGQGNSPLHF.

The chain employs TRBV19 and TRBJ2-4; 9 nucleotides match TRBD2. The CDR3 consists of 18 residues. Unmatched junction bases numbered 11, after V lost 2 bases and J lost 3 bases. Germline V gene sequence: CDR1 LNHDA, CDR2 SQIVND (reference sequence). The CDR3: CASSITGAGGSGKNIQYF. For the CDR3, the DNA is TGTGCCAGTAGTATAACAGGAGCGGGGGGCTCGGGCAAAAACATTCAGTACTTC.

This clonotype was found a few times. The chain recombines TRBV29-1 with TRBJ2-2, with TRBD1 identical over 7 bases. The J segment lost 0 bases and the V segment lost 5 bases, leaving 12 bases of the junction unmatched. The CDR3 is 17 residues long. From germline, CDR1 is SQVTM and CDR2 ANQGSEA. The CDR3 sequence: CSVTNAGTDSNTGELFF. The CDR3 region has the DNA TGCAGCGTTACCAACGCCGGGACAGATTCGAACACCGGGGAGCTGTTTTTT.

This rearrangement joins TRBV27 to TRBJ1-2; D ambiguous. CDR1 is MNHEY and CDR2 is SMNVEV in the germline V gene (reference sequence). Trimming left V 4 bases short and J 4 bases short, with 22 bases between. CDR3 size: 17 residues. CDR3 bases: TGTGCCAGCAGTTCGGCCAGGATCCAAACCCCGCTCTATGGCTACACCTTC. This gives the protein CASSSARIQTPLYGYTF.

This clonotype was recorded a few times. V usage is TRBV7-3 and J usage is TRBJ1-6; no firm D call. Germline V gene data show CDR1 as SGHTA and CDR2 as FQGTGA. V was clipped by 8 bases and J by 8 bases, with 10 bases between them. The CDR3 consists of 12 residues. The CDR3 is CASGLKDSPLHF. CDR3 DNA sequence: TGTGCCAGCGGGCTGAAGGATTCACCCCTCCACTTT.

The genes are TRBV6-5 and TRBJ1-2; weak D call: TRBD1 (5 bases). Germline CDR1 MNHEY, CDR2 SVGAGI. V lost 7 bases and J 8 bases, leaving 17 bases between the germline ends. The CDR3 consists of 13 residues. CDR3 region: CASTMGRGRGYTF. As DNA, the CDR3 is TGTGCCAGCACTATGGGACGGGGCAGGGGCTACACCTTC.

This clonotype occurred a few times. The V gene is TRBV6-5, the J gene TRBJ2-7, with a possible D match to TRBD1 (5 bases). CDR3 length equals 13 residues. Trimming left V 5 bases short and J 2 bases short, with 10 bases between. CDR1 and CDR2 from the germline V gene are MNHEY and SVGAGI. CDR3 nucleotide sequence: TGTGCCAGCAGTCGACAGACGACCTACGAGCAGTACTTC. Its protein product is CASSRQTTYEQYF.